The clone carrying this T cell receptor beta chain was observed a handful of times. Its antigen is not known. TCRdb itself ran the reads through MiXCR, one entry per CDR3 protein. Of fewer than 300,000 distinct CDR3 sequences in the sample, more than 20% were seen once. This sample is drawn from a study of T cell repertoires in cytomegalovirus infection. Study as a whole: CMV infection plus the matching HLA type was flagged by public TCR beta signatures.

This CDR3 is 12 amino acids long. V shed 4 bases and J shed 4 bases, with 7 bases lying between them. Germline V gene data show CDR1 as SQVTM and CDR2 as ANQGSEA. The study's findings and limits: What dominated the ex vivo response were HLA-C-restricted CMV-specific TCR beta clonotypes. Based on cumulative public TCR beta family frequency, carriers of CMV plus the relevant HLA were identified.

The sequencing input was PBMCs. The TCR comes from a human donor in good health (CMV status not recorded). Some clones in this sample may be carry-over from other donors' samples. The chain carries TRBV29-1 and TRBJ1-4, with D maybe TRBD1 (6 bases). The chain's CDR3 is CSVGGGNEKLFF. The CDR3 coding sequence is TGCAGCGTTGGAGGGGGTAATGAAAAACTGTTTTTT. Supplemented by reference TRBV29-1 and TRBJ1-4, the full variable domain reads SAVISQKPSRDICQRGTSLTIQCQVDSQVTMMFWYRQQPGQSLTLIATANQGSEATYESGFVIDKFPISRPNLTFSTLTVSNMSPEDSSIYLCSVGGGNEKLFFGSGTQLSVL.